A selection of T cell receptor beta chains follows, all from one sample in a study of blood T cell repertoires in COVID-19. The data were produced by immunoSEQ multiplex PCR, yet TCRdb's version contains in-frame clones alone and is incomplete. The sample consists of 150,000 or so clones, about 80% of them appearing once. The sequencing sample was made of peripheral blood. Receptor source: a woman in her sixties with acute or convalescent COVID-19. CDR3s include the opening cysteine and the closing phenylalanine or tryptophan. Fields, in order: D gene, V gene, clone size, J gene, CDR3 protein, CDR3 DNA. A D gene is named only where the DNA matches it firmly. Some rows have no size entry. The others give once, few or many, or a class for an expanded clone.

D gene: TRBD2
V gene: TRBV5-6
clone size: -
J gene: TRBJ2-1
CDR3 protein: CASSFPGLASWAYNEQFF
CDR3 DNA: TGTGCCAGCAGCTTTCCTGGACTAGCGAGTTGGGCCTACAATGAGCAGTTCTTC

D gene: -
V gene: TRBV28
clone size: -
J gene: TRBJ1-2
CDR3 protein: CASSLVDYGYTF
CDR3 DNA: TGTGCCAGCAGTCTCGTAGATTATGGCTACACCTTC

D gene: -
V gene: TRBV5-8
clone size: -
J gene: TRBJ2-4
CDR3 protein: CASSLVESLAKNIQYF
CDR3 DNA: TGTGCCAGCAGCTTGGTTGAGTCACTAGCCAAAAACATTCAGTACTTC

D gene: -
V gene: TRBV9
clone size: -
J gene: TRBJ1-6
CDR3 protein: CASSGGEGKPYNSPLHF
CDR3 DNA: TGTGCCAGCAGCGGGGGGGAGGGGAAGCCCTATAATTCACCCCTCCACTTT

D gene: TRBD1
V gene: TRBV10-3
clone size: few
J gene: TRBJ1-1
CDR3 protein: CAIREGANTEAFF
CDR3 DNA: TGTGCCATCCGGGAGGGGGCGAACACTGAAGCTTTCTTT

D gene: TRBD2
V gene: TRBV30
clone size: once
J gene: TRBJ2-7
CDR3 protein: CAWRWGGSYEQYF
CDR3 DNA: TGTGCCTGGCGTTGGGGGGGATCCTACGAGCAGTACTTC

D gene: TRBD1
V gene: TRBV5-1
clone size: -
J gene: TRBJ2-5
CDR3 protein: CASSLVGQGQETQYF
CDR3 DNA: TGCGCCAGCAGCTTGGTAGGACAGGGCCAAGAGACCCAGTACTTC

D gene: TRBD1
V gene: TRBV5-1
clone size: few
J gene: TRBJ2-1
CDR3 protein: CASVRDSGHNEQFF
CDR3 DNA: TGCGCCAGCGTCCGGGACAGCGGTCACAATGAGCAGTTCTTC

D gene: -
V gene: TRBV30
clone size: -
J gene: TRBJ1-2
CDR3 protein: CALGEFNGYTF
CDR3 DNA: TGTGCCTTAGGGGAATTTAATGGCTACACCTTC

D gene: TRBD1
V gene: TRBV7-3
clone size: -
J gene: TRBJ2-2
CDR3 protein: CASSSGTGAVPGELFF
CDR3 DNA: TGTGCCAGCAGCTCAGGGACAGGGGCCGTTCCCGGGGAGCTGTTTTTT

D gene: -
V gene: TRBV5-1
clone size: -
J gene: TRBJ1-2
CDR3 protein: CASSFGHPPEGYTF
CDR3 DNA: TGCGCCAGCAGCTTCGGACATCCGCCGGAGGGCTACACCTTC

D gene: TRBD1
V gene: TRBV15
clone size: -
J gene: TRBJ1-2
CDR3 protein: CATSRRDRGGYTF
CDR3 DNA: TGTGCCACCAGCAGAAGGGACAGGGGTGGCTACACCTTC

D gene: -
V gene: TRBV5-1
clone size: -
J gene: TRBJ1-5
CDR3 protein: CASSFGDRTNQPQHF
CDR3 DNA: TGCGCCAGCAGCTTTGGCGACAGGACGAATCAGCCCCAGCATTTT

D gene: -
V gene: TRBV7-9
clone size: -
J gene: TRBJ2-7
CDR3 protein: CASSPAGLQSSYEQYF
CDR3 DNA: TGTGCCAGCAGCCCGGCGGGACTTCAAAGCTCCTACGAGCAGTACTTC

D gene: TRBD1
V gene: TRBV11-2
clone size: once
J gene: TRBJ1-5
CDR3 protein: CASSLGQGRPQHF
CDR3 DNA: TGTGCCAGCAGCCTAGGACAGGGACGACCCCAGCATTTT

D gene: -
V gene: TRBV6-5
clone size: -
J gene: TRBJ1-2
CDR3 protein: CASSRGGGYTF
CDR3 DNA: TGTGCCAGCAGCAGGGGTGGTGGCTACACCTTC

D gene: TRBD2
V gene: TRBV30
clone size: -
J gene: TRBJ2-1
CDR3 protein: CAWRLAGGPNNEQFF
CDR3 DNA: TGTGCCTGGAGACTAGCGGGGGGCCCCAACAATGAGCAGTTCTTC

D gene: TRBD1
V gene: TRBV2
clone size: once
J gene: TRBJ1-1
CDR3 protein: CASRVGQGRPNTEAFF
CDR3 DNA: TGTGCCAGCAGAGTTGGACAGGGTCGACCGAACACTGAAGCTTTCTTT

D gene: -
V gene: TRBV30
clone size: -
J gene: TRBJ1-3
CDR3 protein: CAWSVGGNTIYF
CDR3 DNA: TGTGCCTGGAGTGTCGGTGGAAACACCATATATTTT

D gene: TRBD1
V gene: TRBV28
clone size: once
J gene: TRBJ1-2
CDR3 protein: CASSLQGAQGYTF
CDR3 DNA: TGTGCCAGCAGCCTACAGGGGGCGCAGGGCTACACCTTC

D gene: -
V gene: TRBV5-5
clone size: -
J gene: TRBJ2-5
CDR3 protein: CASSLGGNSFQETQYF
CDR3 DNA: TGTGCCAGCAGCTTGGGTGGCAACAGCTTCCAAGAGACCCAGTACTTC

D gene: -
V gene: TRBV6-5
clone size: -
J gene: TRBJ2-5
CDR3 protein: CASSHGGQETQYF
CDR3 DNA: TGTGCCAGCAGTCATGGGGGGCAAGAGACCCAGTACTTC

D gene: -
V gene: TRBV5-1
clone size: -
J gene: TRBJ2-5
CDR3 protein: CASSRPQETQYF
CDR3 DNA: TGCGCCAGCAGCCGGCCACAGGAGACCCAGTACTTC

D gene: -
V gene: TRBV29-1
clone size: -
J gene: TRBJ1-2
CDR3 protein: CSVWRGDYYGYTF
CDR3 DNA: TGCAGCGTTTGGAGGGGCGACTACTATGGCTACACCTTC

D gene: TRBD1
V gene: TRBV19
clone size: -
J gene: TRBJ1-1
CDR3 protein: CASSRHRGSTEAFF
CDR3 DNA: TGTGCCAGTAGTAGACACAGGGGAAGCACTGAAGCTTTCTTT

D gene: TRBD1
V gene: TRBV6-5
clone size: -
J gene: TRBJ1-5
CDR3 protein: CASKEYRTGNQPQHF
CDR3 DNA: TGTGCCAGCAAAGAATACCGGACAGGGAATCAGCCCCAGCATTTT

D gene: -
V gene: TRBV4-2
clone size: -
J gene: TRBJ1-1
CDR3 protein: CASSPRDSEGAFF
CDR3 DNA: TGTGCCAGCAGTCCTCGGGACTCGGAGGGTGCTTTCTTT

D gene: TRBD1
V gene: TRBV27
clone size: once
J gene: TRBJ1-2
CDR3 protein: CASSVWTGYYGYTF
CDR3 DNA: TGTGCCAGCAGTGTCTGGACAGGATACTATGGCTACACCTTC

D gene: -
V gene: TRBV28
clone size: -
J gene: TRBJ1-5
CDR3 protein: CASSTPGTHSNQPQHF
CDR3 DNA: TGTGCCAGCAGTACCCCGGGAACCCATAGCAATCAGCCCCAGCATTTT

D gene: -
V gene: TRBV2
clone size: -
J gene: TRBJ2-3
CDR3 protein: CASRTGGPADTQYF
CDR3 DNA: TGTGCCAGCAGGACGGGGGGCCCGGCGGATACGCAGTATTTT

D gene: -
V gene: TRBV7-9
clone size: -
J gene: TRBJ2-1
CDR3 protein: CASATTGPYNEQFF
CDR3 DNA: TGTGCCAGCGCTACCACAGGACCCTACAATGAGCAGTTCTTC

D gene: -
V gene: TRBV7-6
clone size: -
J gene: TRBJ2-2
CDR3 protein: CASSYTLVTGELFF
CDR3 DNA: TGTGCCAGCAGCTACACATTGGTGACCGGGGAGCTGTTTTTT

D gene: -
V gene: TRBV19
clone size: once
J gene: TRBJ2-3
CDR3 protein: CASSSEGHPTDTQYF
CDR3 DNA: TGTGCCAGTAGTTCGGAAGGACACCCGACAGATACGCAGTATTTT

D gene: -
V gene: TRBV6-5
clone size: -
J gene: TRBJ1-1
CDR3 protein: CASRATDSQPEAFF
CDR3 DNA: TGTGCCAGCAGGGCGACGGACAGCCAGCCTGAAGCTTTCTTT

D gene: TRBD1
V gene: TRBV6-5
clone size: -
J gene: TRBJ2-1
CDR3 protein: CASSYSGTDYNEQFF
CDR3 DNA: TGTGCCAGCAGTTACTCCGGGACAGACTACAATGAGCAGTTCTTC

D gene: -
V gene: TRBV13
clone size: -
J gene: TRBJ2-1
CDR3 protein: CASSSSLSPGEQFF
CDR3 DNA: TGTGCCAGCAGCTCATCCTTGAGCCCCGGTGAGCAGTTCTTC

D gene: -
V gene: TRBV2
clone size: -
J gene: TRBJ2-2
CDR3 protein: CASSPNDIGNTGELFF
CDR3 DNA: TGTGCCAGCAGCCCCAACGACATCGGGAACACCGGGGAGCTGTTTTTT

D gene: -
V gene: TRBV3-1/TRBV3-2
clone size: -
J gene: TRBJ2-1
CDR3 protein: CASNPSSQGLKNEQFF
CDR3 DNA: TGTGCCAGCAACCCTTCGAGCCAGGGTCTCAAAAATGAGCAGTTCTTC

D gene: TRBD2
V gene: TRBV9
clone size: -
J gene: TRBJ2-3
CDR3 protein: CASSVRTSGGDTQYF
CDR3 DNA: TGTGCCAGCAGCGTCCGGACTAGCGGGGGGGATACGCAGTATTTT

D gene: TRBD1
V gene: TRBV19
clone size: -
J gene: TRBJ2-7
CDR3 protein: CASSSPGQAYYEQYF
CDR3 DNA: TGTGCCAGTAGTTCTCCGGGACAGGCGTACTACGAGCAGTACTTC

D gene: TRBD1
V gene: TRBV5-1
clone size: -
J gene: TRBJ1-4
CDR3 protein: CASSLEGGRGREKLFF
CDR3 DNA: TGCGCCAGCAGCTTGGAAGGTGGCAGGGGGCGAGAAAAACTGTTTTTT